The present T cell receptor beta chain was sequenced within a study of blood T cell repertoires in COVID-19. The wider study: Sample material is recorded as cDNA or gDNA derived from T cells, B-cell-depleted T cells, or PBMCs.

The method was immunoSEQ multiplex PCR; TCRdb's version includes in-frame clones alone and lacks a portion of them. There are under 300,000 clones in the sample; approximately 88% occur only once, and 2.5% to 4% lies in the top ten. Individuals aged about 18 to 89 years were recruited from roughly 23 US areas. Exposed participants encountered a COVID-19 case during the 2 weeks preceding study entry. Deletions cut 10 bases from V and 3 bases from J, with 15 bases between. CDR3 length: 13 residues. Germline V gene data show CDR1 as ENHRY and CDR2 as SYGVKD. Sequenced sample: PBMCs or T cells enriched from blood (not recorded which). The clonotype comes from a woman aged 40 to 49 who had been exposed to COVID-19. This rearrangement joins TRBV10-3 to TRBJ1-1; tentative D call: TRBD1 (5 bases). The CDR3 loop is CANGLGPYTEAFF. CDR3 nucleotides: TGTGCCAACGGGTTGGGGCCTTACACTGAAGCTTTCTTT.